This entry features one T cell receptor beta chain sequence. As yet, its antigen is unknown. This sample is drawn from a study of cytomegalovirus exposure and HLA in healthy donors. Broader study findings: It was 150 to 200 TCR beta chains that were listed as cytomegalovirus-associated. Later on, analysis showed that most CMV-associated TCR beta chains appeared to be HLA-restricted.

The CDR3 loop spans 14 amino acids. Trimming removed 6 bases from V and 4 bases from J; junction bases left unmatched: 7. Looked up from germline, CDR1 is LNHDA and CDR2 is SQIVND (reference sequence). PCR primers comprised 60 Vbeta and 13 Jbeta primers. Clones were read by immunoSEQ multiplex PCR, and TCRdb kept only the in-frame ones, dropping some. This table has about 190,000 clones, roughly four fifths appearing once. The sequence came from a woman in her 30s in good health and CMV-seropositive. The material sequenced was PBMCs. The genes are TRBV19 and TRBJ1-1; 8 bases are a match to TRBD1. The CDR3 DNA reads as TGTGCCAGTAGCCCGGACAGGGTGCGCACTGAAGCTTTCTTT. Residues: CASSPDRVRTEAFF.